A selection of T cell receptor beta chains follows, all from one sample in a study of blood T cell repertoires in COVID-19. TCRdb keeps only in-frame clones here, not all; method: immunoSEQ multiplex PCR. The table includes about 200,000 clones, 82% detected once. Material for sequencing was peripheral blood. The origin of the receptors is a woman aged 70-85 years with COVID-19, enrolled during active disease. CDR3s include the opening cysteine and the closing phenylalanine or tryptophan. A D gene is named only where the DNA matches it firmly. Clone size is shown for a subset of rows, as once, few, many or a class of expanded clone.

-,TRBD2,TRBJ2-5,TRBV18,CASSPSLAGDVTQYF,TGTGCCAGCTCACCTTCACTAGCGGGGGACGTGACCCAGTACTTC
once,TRBD1,TRBJ2-2,TRBV19,CASSRGGTANTGELFF,TGTGCCAGTAGCCGGGGTGGGACAGCCAACACCGGGGAGCTGTTTTTT
-,TRBD1,TRBJ1-4,TRBV6-6,CASSYLGQGQAEKLFF,TGTGCCAGCAGTTACCTCGGACAGGGGCAGGCTGAAAAACTGTTTTTT
-,-,TRBJ1-1,TRBV4-1,CASSQTGTFTEAFF,TGCGCCAGCAGCCAGACCGGGACATTCACTGAAGCTTTCTTT
-,TRBD1,TRBJ1-1,TRBV5-1,CASSLGKGAASTEAFF,TGCGCCAGCAGCTTGGGGAAGGGGGCGGCGAGCACTGAAGCTTTCTTT
few,TRBD1,TRBJ2-1,TRBV14,CASSPLGRGSFADNEQFF,TGTGCCAGCAGCCCCTTGGGCAGGGGGAGCTTTGCGGACAATGAGCAGTTCTTC
-,TRBD1,TRBJ1-3,TRBV7-2,CASRNRDSPRNTIYF,TGTGCCAGCAGGAACCGGGACAGTCCAAGAAACACCATATATTTT
-,TRBD2,TRBJ2-1,TRBV11-2,CASSQTSGRNEQFF,TGTGCCAGCAGCCAAACTAGCGGGAGGAATGAGCAGTTCTTC
-,-,TRBJ2-7,TRBV9,CASSVEPRDFYEQYF,TGTGCCAGCAGCGTAGAACCGAGAGACTTCTACGAGCAGTACTTC
-,-,TRBJ1-6,TRBV19,CASSPSAQADNSPLHF,TGTGCCAGTAGTCCTAGCGCACAGGCCGATAATTCACCCCTCCACTTT
-,-,TRBJ1-1,TRBV6-1,CASSETPTEAFF,TGTGCCAGCAGTGAGACACCCACTGAAGCTTTCTTT
-,-,TRBJ2-1,TRBV24-1,CATSDLSGRGLTYNEQFF,TGTGCCACCAGTGATTTGTCAGGCAGGGGCCTAACCTACAATGAGCAGTTCTTC
-,-,TRBJ1-3,TRBV18,CASSPGLSGNTIYF,TGTGCCAGCTCACCGGGACTCTCTGGAAACACCATATATTTT
many,-,TRBJ1-5,TRBV7-2,CASSPQGSSQPQHF,TGTGCCAGCAGCCCTCAGGGATCTAGTCAGCCCCAGCATTTT
-,TRBD1,TRBJ1-1,TRBV6-2/TRBV6-3,CASSTRGTGGLNTEAFF,TGTGCCAGCAGTACGCGGGGGACAGGGGGCTTGAACACTGAAGCTTTCTTT
-,-,TRBJ1-1,TRBV18,CASSHGDRTEAFF,TGTGCCAGCTCACACGGAGATCGCACTGAAGCTTTCTTT
-,TRBD1,TRBJ2-3,TRBV7-2,CASSLQGAYASTDTQYF,TGTGCCAGCAGCTTACAGGGGGCATACGCTAGCACAGATACGCAGTATTTT
once,TRBD2,TRBJ2-2,TRBV4-3,CASSQELAGTGELFF,TGCGCCAGCAGCCAAGAGCTAGCGGGCACCGGGGAGCTGTTTTTT
-,-,TRBJ1-1,TRBV2,CASNREVGTPSEAFF,TGTGCCAGCAATCGGGAGGTAGGGACCCCCTCTGAGGCTTTCTTT
few,TRBD2,TRBJ2-5,TRBV9,CASSVSGGYWETQYF,TGTGCCAGCAGCGTCTCGGGGGGTTATTGGGAGACCCAGTACTTC
-,-,TRBJ1-2,TRBV19,CASSPSLGTNYGYTF,TGTGCCAGTAGTCCCTCACTGGGCACTAACTATGGCTACACCTTC
-,-,TRBJ1-3,TRBV27,CASSPLFWGQGSGNTIYF,TGTGCCAGCAGTCCTCTCTTTTGGGGGCAAGGATCTGGAAACACCATATATTTT
once,-,TRBJ1-6,TRBV27,CASSFSGNSYNSPLHF,TGTGCCAGCAGTTTTTCAGGGAATTCCTATAATTCACCCCTCCACTTT
-,-,TRBJ1-5,TRBV20-1,CSASHPSGQPQHF,TGCAGTGCTAGTCACCCGTCGGGGCAGCCCCAGCATTTT
-,TRBD2,TRBJ2-3,TRBV3-1/TRBV3-2,CASSQRQGGSTDTQYF,TGTGCCAGCAGCCAAAGGCAGGGAGGGAGCACAGATACGCAGTATTTT
-,-,TRBJ1-5,TRBV2,CASSDSTGQPQHF,TGTGCCAGCAGTGATAGCACGGGTCAGCCCCAGCATTTT
-,-,TRBJ1-5,TRBV28,CASSLTGPSNQPQHF,TGTGCCAGCAGTTTGACAGGCCCTAGCAATCAGCCCCAGCATTTT
-,-,TRBJ1-1,TRBV3-1/TRBV3-2,CASRDRTNTEAFF,TGTGCCAGCAGGGACAGAACGAACACTGAAGCTTTCTTT
-,TRBD1,TRBJ2-1,TRBV11-2,CASSLIRDRFYNEQFF,TGTGCCAGCAGCTTAATCCGGGACAGATTCTACAATGAGCAGTTCTTC
once,-,TRBJ2-3,TRBV5-4,CASSLEGKGSTDTQYF,TGTGCCAGCAGCTTGGAGGGGAAAGGCTCCACAGATACGCAGTATTTT
-,TRBD1,TRBJ1-2,TRBV28,CASRKLGQGVDGYTF,TGTGCCAGCAGAAAATTAGGGCAGGGGGTGGATGGCTACACCTTC
-,TRBD2,TRBJ2-7,TRBV18,CASSPPSGRAGYEQYF,TGTGCCAGCTCACCCCCTAGCGGGAGGGCCGGGTACGAGCAGTACTTC
few,-,TRBJ2-5,TRBV5-4,CASSLKVTGPQETQYF,TGTGCCAGCAGCTTGAAAGTCACAGGCCCCCAAGAGACCCAGTACTTC
-,-,TRBJ1-5,TRBV6-5,CASSPARGISQPQHF,TGTGCCAGCAGCCCCGCCAGGGGTATCAGTCAGCCCCAGCATTTT
-,-,TRBJ1-1,TRBV4-3,CASSQDWARTEAFF,TGCGCCAGCAGCCAAGATTGGGCCCGGACTGAAGCTTTCTTT
few,-,TRBJ2-3,TRBV5-1,CASSTWSGADTQYF,TGCGCCAGCAGCACTTGGTCTGGGGCGGATACGCAGTATTTT
few,-,TRBJ1-5,TRBV7-9,CASSIGGLGNQPQHF,TGTGCCAGCAGTATCGGGGGTCTAGGAAATCAGCCCCAGCATTTT
-,-,TRBJ2-7,TRBV2,CASSDDSAYEQYF,TGTGCCAGCAGTGACGACAGCGCCTACGAGCAGTACTTC
-,-,TRBJ2-7,TRBV11-2,CASSLGDKREQYF,TGTGCCAGCAGCTTAGGGGACAAGCGCGAGCAGTACTTC
few,-,TRBJ1-6,TRBV7-2,CASSLGGPGNSPLHF,TGTGCCAGCAGCTTAGGGGGCCCCGGTAATTCACCCCTCCACTTT
-,-,TRBJ1-1,TRBV5-4,CASSLGGRTEAFF,TGTGCCAGCAGCTTAGGAGGGCGGACTGAAGCTTTCTTT
-,-,TRBJ2-7,TRBV7-9,CASSLAAGQGHQYF,TGTGCCAGCAGCTTAGCGGCTGGTCAGGGACACCAGTACTTC
-,-,TRBJ1-3,TRBV5-1,CASSLIGASGNTIYF,TGCGCCAGCAGCTTGATAGGGGCCTCTGGAAACACCATATATTTT
-,-,TRBJ1-3,TRBV7-6,CASSTSGLSLHWYF,TGTGCCAGCAGCACCTCCGGGTTGTCCCTACACTGGTATTTT
-,-,TRBJ2-2,TRBV3-1/TRBV3-2,CASSQRRGTGELFF,TGTGCCAGCAGCCAACGGAGAGGCACCGGGGAGCTGTTTTTT
-,-,TRBJ2-1,TRBV7-3,CASSLNGGSSYNEQFF,TGTGCCAGCAGCTTAAATGGGGGCAGCTCCTACAATGAGCAGTTCTTC
-,-,TRBJ1-1,TRBV24-1,CASRETGNTEAFF,TGTGCCAGTCGTGAGACAGGGAACACTGAAGCTTTCTTT
-,-,TRBJ2-7,TRBV12-2,CASRSQGEPPTSYEQYF,TGTGCAAGTCGTTCACAGGGGGAGCCTCCAACCTCCTACGAGCAGTACTTC
-,TRBD1,TRBJ2-7,TRBV6-5,CASSYRGPTYEQYF,TGTGCCAGCAGTTACAGGGGGCCAACCTACGAGCAGTACTTC
-,-,TRBJ2-7,TRBV9,CASSVVAGSYEQYF,TGTGCCAGCAGCGTAGTGGCGGGAAGTTACGAGCAGTACTTC